Following are 24 T cell receptor beta chains from one sample sequenced in a study of blood T cell repertoires in COVID-19 (TCRdb year 2020). Library preparation used the immunoSEQ multiplex PCR assay. The source is immuneACCESS, and TCRdb retained only in-frame sequences with V and J called. Part of the clones is not carried over; for the studies checked, unresolved V genes explain less than half of this, and the remainder is unexplained. The sample profile shows under 300,000 clones; 86% of them were found once. The ten largest clones take up 9% to 15% of the sample. Material for sequencing was peripheral blood. These receptors came from an elderly man with acute or convalescent COVID-19.

This clone was seen just once. The chain employs TRBV29-1 and TRBJ1-4; 9 bases match TRBD1. Germline V CDR1 and CDR2: SQVTM, ANQGSEA. Unmatched junction bases numbered 6, after V lost 3 bases and J lost 16 bases. The CDR3 is 11 residues long. The CDR3 nucleotides are TGCAGCGTTGATCCTGGACAGGGGAGGTTTTTT. It codes for CSVDPGQGRFF.

This clone is a singleton in its sample. The rearrangement links TRBV19 to TRBJ1-4; 7 bases map to TRBD1. Losses at the gene ends were 5 bases for V and 7 bases for J; bases not matched to a gene: 10. CDR1 is LNHDA and CDR2 is SQIVND in the germline V gene (reference sequence). CDR3 length: 15 residues. The CDR3 nucleotides read TGTGCCAGTAGTTCTTCAGGGGGGCTTTCTGAAAAACTGTTTTTT. This translates into CASSSSGGLSEKLFF.

Comments on this clone: A junction boundary mismatches the germline segment, possibly from a read error. The rearrangement uses TRBV5-1 and TRBJ2-5, with 7 bases aligning to TRBD1. The CDR3 consists of 12 residues. Germline V CDR1 and CDR2: SGHRS, YFSETQ. The chain's CDR3 is CASSFQGENQYF. The CDR3, as DNA: TGCGCCAGCAGCTTTCAGGGGGAGAACCAGTACTTC.

This chain joins TRBV6-5 and TRBJ1-5, with D maybe TRBD1 (6 bases). The germline V and J ends were trimmed by 8 bases and 2 bases, with 13 bases remaining between them. CDR1 is MNHEY and CDR2 is SVGAGI in the germline V gene. The CDR3 totals 14 residues. The CDR3 DNA sequence: TGTGCCAGCTCGCAGGGGAACGGCAATCAGCCCCAGCATTTT. It is translated as CASSQGNGNQPQHF.

The V gene is TRBV7-2, the J gene TRBJ1-3; no reliable D call. Germline-derived CDR1 and CDR2 are SGHTA and FQGNSA. The CDR3 covers 14 residues. V was trimmed by 0 bases and J by 5 bases, leaving 8 bases between them. The CDR3 is CASSLAGGRNTIYF. CDR3 bases: TGTGCCAGCAGCTTAGCGGGCGGGCGAAACACCATATATTTT.

This clone was counted once. The rearrangement links TRBV18 to TRBJ1-6; 7 nucleotides align to TRBD1. This CDR3 has 14 amino acids. From germline, CDR1 is KGHSH and CDR2 LQKENI. V was pared by 3 bases and J by 5 bases, with 1 base of the junction left unmatched. This CDR3 reads CASSPQGDNSPLHF. DNA for the CDR3: TGTGCCAGCTCACCCCAGGGGGATAATTCACCCCTCCACTTT.

The chain has TRBV5-1 and TRBJ1-3, with D possibly matching TRBD1 (5 bases). The CDR3 extends over 17 amino acids. Germline lookup yields CDR1 SGHRS and CDR2 YFSETQ. Trimming cost V 0 bases and J 0 bases, with 13 bases left between them. The CDR3, as DNA: TGCGCCAGCAGCTTGGCCGTGAGACAGAGCTCTGGAAACACCATATATTTT. Residues: CASSLAVRQSSGNTIYF.

V is TRBV27 and J is TRBJ1-2; TRBD1 might be the D (5 bases). The CDR3 spans 14 residues. Trimming took off 5 bases at V and 1 base at J, with 11 bases between the two ends. The germline V gene encodes CDR1 MNHEY and CDR2 SMNVEV (reference sequence). CDR3 sequence reads: CASSRDSFNYGYTF. The CDR3 DNA reads as TGTGCCAGCAGTCGCGACAGTTTTAACTATGGCTACACCTTC.

The sample holds one count of this clone. This rearrangement joins TRBV6-1 to TRBJ2-6; 7 bases match TRBD1. Germline assignment: CDR1 MNHNS and CDR2 SASEGT. V shed 6 bases, J shed 2 bases, and the junction held 16 bases outside the gene matches. The CDR3 runs 19 residues. CDR3 residues: CASSEPLTGILAGANVLTF. In DNA form, the CDR3 reads TGTGCCAGCAGCGAACCCCTGACAGGGATATTGGCTGGGGCCAACGTCCTGACTTTC.

J is TRBJ2-7 and V is TRBV25-1; D unresolved. This CDR3 has 13 residues. Trimming left V 3 bases short and J 2 bases short, with 8 bases between. CDR1 MGHDK and CDR2 SYGVNS come from the germline V gene. This CDR3 is CASSDLGAYEQYF. As DNA, the CDR3 is TGTGCCAGCAGTGATTTAGGAGCCTACGAGCAGTACTTC.

This chain uses TRBV5-4 with TRBJ1-2; D may be TRBD1 (5 bases). V lost 3 bases and J 8 bases, leaving 11 bases between the germline ends. The germline CDR1 and CDR2 sequences are SGHNT and YYREEE (reference sequence). The CDR3 has 12 amino acids. This chain's CDR3 is CASSSDRYGYTF. CDR3 DNA: TGTGCCAGCAGCTCTGACAGATACGGCTACACCTTC.

This clone has more than one count but fewer than ten. The rearrangement links TRBV6-5 to TRBJ1-1; no definite D call. Germline values: CDR1 MNHEY, CDR2 SVGAGI. The CDR3 consists of 13 residues. Trimming pared 6 bases from V and 1 base from J, leaving 9 bases between. CDR3 sequence reads: CASSSVWNTEAFF. CDR3 coding DNA: TGTGCCAGCAGCTCAGTATGGAACACTGAAGCTTTCTTT.

V is TRBV10-3 and J is TRBJ1-2, with TRBD1 matching 7 bases. The junction had 9 bases not matched to a gene; V was cut back by 10 bases and J by 7 bases. The germline V gene encodes CDR1 ENHRY and CDR2 SYGVKD. The CDR3 has 12 residues. This CDR3 reads CASRQGEAGYTF. As DNA, the CDR3 is TGTGCCAGCCGACAGGGCGAAGCTGGCTACACCTTC.

The DNA for the CDR3 is TGCGCCAGCAGCCAAGATTGGGGAGGCGGCTACACCTTC. This gives the protein CASSQDWGGGYTF. The V gene is TRBV4-3, the J gene TRBJ1-2, with D hard to call. This CDR3 region has 13 residues. Germline assignment: CDR1 LGHNA and CDR2 YSLEER. The V gene lost 0 bases and the J gene lost 8 bases, with 10 bases spanning the gap.

The V and J genes are TRBV28 and TRBJ2-1; a weak D match, TRBD1 (5 bases). CDR3 size: 16 residues. CDR1 MDHEN and CDR2 SYDVKM come from the germline V gene. Trimming took 5 bases from V and 5 from J, leaving 19 bases between them. The CDR3 region has the DNA TGTGCCAGCAGTCCCTACGGCAGGGATGACCACAATGAGCAGTTCTTC. This translates into CASSPYGRDDHNEQFF. The full variable domain, rest sourced from reference TRBV28 and TRBJ2-1, is DVKVTQSSRYLVKRTGEKVFLECVQDMDHENMFWYRQDPGLGLRLIYFSYDVKMKEKGDIPEGYSVSREKKERFSLILESASTNQTSMYLCASSPYGRDDHNEQFFGPGTRLTVL.

This clone was detected only a few times. The chain carries TRBV2 and TRBJ2-7; TRBD2 matches 11 bases. The CDR3 runs 15 residues. The junction had 5 bases not matched to a gene; V was cut back by 3 bases and J by 4 bases. Germline V CDR1 and CDR2: SNHLY, FYNNEI. Here the CDR3 DNA reads TGTGCCAGCAGTGACGCCGGACTAGCGGGTTACGAGCAGTACTTC. It yields the protein CASSDAGLAGYEQYF.

The chain links TRBV15 to TRBJ2-2; 11 bases agree with TRBD1. Germline lookup yields CDR1 LNHNV and CDR2 YYDKDF (reference sequence). The CDR3 is made up of 17 amino acids. Trimming took 3 bases from V and 8 from J; bases not matched to a gene: 11. The DNA for the CDR3 is TGTGCCACCAGCAGGGAATCCGGGACAGGGGGTGTGGGGGAGCTGTTTTTT. Translating gives CATSRESGTGGVGELFF.

V is TRBV6-4 and J is TRBJ1-1, with D perhaps matching TRBD1 (6 bases). CDR3 size: 15 residues. V lost 3 bases and J 1 base, leaving 12 bases between the germline ends. Germline CDR1 MRHNA, CDR2 SNTAGT. The CDR3 sequence is CASSDSGQPNTEAFF. CDR3 coding DNA: TGTGCCAGCAGTGATTCCGGACAGCCGAACACTGAAGCTTTCTTT.

The sample holds one count of this clone. The CDR3 reads CASRQSSYNEQFF. The CDR3 nucleotides read TGTGCCAGCAGACAAAGCTCCTACAATGAGCAGTTCTTC. The V call is TRBV25-1, the J call TRBJ2-1; D is unclear. The CDR3 is 13 amino acids. V was trimmed by 6 bases and J by 0 bases, leaving 6 bases between them. Germline assignment: CDR1 MGHDK and CDR2 SYGVNS.

This clone was seen just once. The chain has TRBV19 and TRBJ2-4; TRBD2 might be the D (5 bases). Germline CDR1 is LNHDA and CDR2 is SQIVND (reference sequence). The CDR3 consists of 13 residues. V was pared by 2 bases and J by 7 bases, with 9 bases between. The CDR3 coding sequence is TGTGCCAGTAGTATAAACGAGGGCAACATTCAGTACTTC. This codes for CASSINEGNIQYF. The full variable domain, completed using reference TRBV19 and TRBJ2-4, is DGGITQSPKYLFRKEGQNVTLSCEQNLNHDAMYWYRQDPGQGLRLIYYSQIVNDFQKGDIAEGYSVSREKKESFPLTVTSAQKNPTAFYLCASSINEGNIQYFGAGTRLSVL.

The chain has TRBV3-1 (or the pseudogene TRBV3-2) and TRBJ1-1, with unresolved D. CDR1 LGHDT and CDR2 YNNKEL come from the germline V gene (reference sequence). V was trimmed by 0 bases and J by 5 bases, leaving 7 bases between them. This CDR3 contains 13 residues. Written as DNA, the CDR3 is TGTGCCAGCAGCCAAGAAAGCAGGACTGAAGCTTTCTTT. Translated, it gives CASSQESRTEAFF.

This chain connects TRBV3-1 (or the pseudogene TRBV3-2) to TRBJ2-2, with 7 nucleotides matching TRBD1. CDR1 LGHDT and CDR2 YNNKEL come from the germline V gene (reference sequence). CDR3 length: 17 amino acids. V lost 1 base to trimming and J lost 2 bases; unmatched junction nucleotides: 7. The CDR3 reads CASSQGQQGLNTGELFF. The CDR3 region has the DNA TGTGCCAGCAGCCAAGGCCAACAGGGGCTTAACACCGGGGAGCTGTTTTTT.

The chain is built from TRBV6-5 and TRBJ2-7, with D tentatively TRBD2 (7 bases). CDR1 MNHEY and CDR2 SVGAGI come from the germline V gene. The V gene lost 8 bases and the J gene lost 4 bases, with 21 bases spanning the gap. The CDR3 contains 15 residues. CDR3 DNA sequence: TGTGCCAGCCCGGTTGGGTCAGGGGACTATTACGAGCAGTACTTC. Its translation is CASPVGSGDYYEQYF.

This rearrangement joins TRBV28 to TRBJ1-4, with no clear D. CDR3 length: 12 amino acids. V was trimmed by 10 bases and J by 13 bases, leaving 19 bases between them. Per germline, CDR1 MDHEN and CDR2 SYDVKM. Here the CDR3 DNA reads TGTGCCACCGGCCGGGGAAGATGGGGACTGTTTTTT. Translated: CATGRGRWGLFF.